The sequence of this TCR beta chain was determined in a study of vaccination and CD4 T cells after COVID-19. Treatment indicated: roughly 10-day PBMC culture with coronavirus spike peptide pools or control peptides (ViraFEST assay). With respect to this clonotype: Its antigen is not identified.

The Oncomine TCR Beta short-read assay generated sequence data from the DNA of cultured CD4+ T cells. MiXCR, applied by TCRdb to the PCR reads, yields one record per CDR3 protein. The sample gives some 4,600 distinct CDR3 sequences, around two fifths of which show up once; roughly 40% is in the top ten. Trimming stripped 12 bases from V and 0 bases from J, with 18 bases between. This CDR3 contains 15 residues. Per germline, CDR1 KGHDR and CDR2 SFDVKD. The chain recombines TRBV24-1 with TRBJ2-3; tentatively, D is TRBD2 (8 bases). The sequence was obtained from a human donor who had recovered from COVID-19. Sequencing input: CD4+ T cells from blood, cultured in vitro. The CDR3 coding sequence is TGTGCCTCAGGGGGGGCTAGCGGGAGCACAGATACGCAGTATTTT. Encoded protein: CASGGASGSTDTQYF.